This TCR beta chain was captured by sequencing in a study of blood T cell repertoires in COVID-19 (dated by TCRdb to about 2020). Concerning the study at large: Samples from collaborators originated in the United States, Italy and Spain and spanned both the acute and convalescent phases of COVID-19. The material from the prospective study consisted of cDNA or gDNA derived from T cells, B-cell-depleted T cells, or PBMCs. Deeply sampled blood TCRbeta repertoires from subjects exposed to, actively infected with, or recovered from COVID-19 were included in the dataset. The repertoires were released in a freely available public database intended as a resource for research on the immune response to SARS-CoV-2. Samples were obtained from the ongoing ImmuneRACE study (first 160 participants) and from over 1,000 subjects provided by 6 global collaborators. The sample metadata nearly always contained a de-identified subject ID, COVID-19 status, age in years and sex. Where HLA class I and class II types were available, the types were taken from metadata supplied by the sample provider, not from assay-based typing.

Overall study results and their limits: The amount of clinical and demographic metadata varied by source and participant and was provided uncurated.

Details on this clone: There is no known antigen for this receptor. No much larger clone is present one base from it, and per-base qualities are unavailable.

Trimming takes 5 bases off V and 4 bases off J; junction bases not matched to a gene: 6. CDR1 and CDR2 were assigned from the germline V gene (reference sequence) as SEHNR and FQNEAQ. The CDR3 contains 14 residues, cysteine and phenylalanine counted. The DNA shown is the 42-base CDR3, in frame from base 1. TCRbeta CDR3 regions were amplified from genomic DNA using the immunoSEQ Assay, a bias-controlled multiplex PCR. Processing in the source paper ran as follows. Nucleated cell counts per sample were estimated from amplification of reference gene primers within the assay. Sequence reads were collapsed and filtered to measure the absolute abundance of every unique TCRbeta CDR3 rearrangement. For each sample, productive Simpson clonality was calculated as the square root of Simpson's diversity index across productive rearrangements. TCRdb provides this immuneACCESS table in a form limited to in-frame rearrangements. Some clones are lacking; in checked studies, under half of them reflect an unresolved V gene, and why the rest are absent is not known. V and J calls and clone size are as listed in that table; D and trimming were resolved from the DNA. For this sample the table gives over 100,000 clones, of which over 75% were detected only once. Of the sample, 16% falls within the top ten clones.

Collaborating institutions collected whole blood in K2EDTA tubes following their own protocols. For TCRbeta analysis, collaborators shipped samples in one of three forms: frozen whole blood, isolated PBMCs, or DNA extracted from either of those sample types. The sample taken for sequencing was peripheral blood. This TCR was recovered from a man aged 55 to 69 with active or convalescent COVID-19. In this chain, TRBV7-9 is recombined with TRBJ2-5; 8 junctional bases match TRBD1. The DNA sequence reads TGTGCCAGCAGCCTCCAGGGGGCTGCAGAGACCCAGTACTTC. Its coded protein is CASSLQGAAETQYF. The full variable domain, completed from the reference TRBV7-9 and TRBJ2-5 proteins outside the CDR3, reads DTGVSQNPRHKITKRGQNVTFRCDPISEHNRLYWYRQTLGQGPEFLTYFQNEAQLEKSRLLSDRFSAERPKGSFSTLEIQRTEQGDSAMYLCASSLQGAAETQYFGPGTRLLVL.